This T cell receptor beta chain appears in the sequencing data of a study of blood T cell repertoires in COVID-19. Whole-study context: Sites across the United States, Italy and Spain contributed samples from acute and convalescent COVID-19. Nucleic acid was either cDNA or gDNA, and it came from T cells, B-cell-depleted T cells, or PBMCs.

Germline assignment: CDR1 SGHAT and CDR2 FQNNGV. V was pared by 5 bases and J by 3 bases, with 3 bases of the junction left unmatched. The CDR3 contains 13 residues. Assay used: immunoSEQ multiplex PCR; TCRdb lists only in-frame clones, some missing. The data hold nearly 60,000 clones, with roughly 84% observed a single time. This receptor was obtained from a man aged 35-49 years with active COVID-19. The sequenced sample was peripheral blood. The rearrangement joins TRBV11-2 to TRBJ2-5; 7 bases fit TRBD2. The CDR3 here is CASSPGTKETQYF. The CDR3 DNA reads as TGTGCCAGCAGCCCGGGGACTAAAGAGACCCAGTACTTC.